The rows below give T cell receptor beta chains drawn from one sample of a study of cytomegalovirus exposure and HLA in healthy donors. The protocol was immunoSEQ multiplex PCR, while the TCRdb copy is restricted to in-frame clones and leaves out a portion. Counted here are some 98,000 clones, around 85% occurring once; the ten biggest clones make up roughly 4%. The source material was PBMCs. All receptors derive from a woman under 40 in good health and CMV-seronegative. CDR3s leave out the opening cysteine and the closing phenylalanine or tryptophan. The D gene is left open where the match is weak.

TRBJ2-2 TRBV7-2 TRBD2 ASSLFVGTSGELF
TRBJ1-2 TRBV6-5 . ATGGTGRGYT
TRBJ2-7 TRBV19 . ASSQPLGRGNYGQY
TRBJ2-7 TRBV5-1 TRBD1 ASSFGTGGNIVYEQY
TRBJ1-1 TRBV2 . ASSPGSIMNTEAF
TRBJ1-2 TRBV2 . ASSEALGRTGYGYT
TRBJ1-1 TRBV29-1 . SAQAGGNTEAF
TRBJ1-5 TRBV9 TRBD1 ASSVTGDNQPQH
TRBJ2-7 TRBV5-1 TRBD1 ASSLVSGGNWEQY
TRBJ1-5 TRBV5-8 . ASSLAWENQPQH
TRBJ1-5 TRBV25-1 . ASSESGYNQPQH
TRBJ1-6 TRBV5-6 TRBD1 ASSLDFRQGRNSPLH
TRBJ2-7 TRBV11-2 . ASSLDLSEQY
TRBJ2-7 TRBV5-6 TRBD1 ASSSLGTDHEQY
TRBJ2-7 TRBV13 TRBD2 ASSLTNSGREGEQY
TRBJ2-7 TRBV2 . ASLRGLSSYEQY
TRBJ2-2 TRBV5-1 TRBD1 ASGQGPNTGELF
TRBJ1-4 TRBV28 . ASSFEGHNEKLF
TRBJ2-5 TRBV12-2 . ASRFRGRQETQY
TRBJ2-3 TRBV5-1 . ASSLAGVEASATDTQY
TRBJ2-7 TRBV27 TRBD1 ASSLQGQGHEQY
TRBJ1-5 TRBV28 . ASSPLGTPDQPQH
TRBJ2-1 TRBV5-1 TRBD1 ASSSGTGGNEQF
TRBJ2-1 TRBV14 TRBD2 ASSQDWTRGEGQF
TRBJ2-7 TRBV18 . ASSPGSGASEQY
TRBJ2-7 TRBV29-1 . SVESKEGAVYEQY
TRBJ2-1 TRBV7-9 TRBD2 ASSLGGPAGTYNEQF
TRBJ1-5 TRBV7-9 TRBD1 ASSQWTGEQPQH
TRBJ2-6 TRBV6-5 . ASRSFSGANVLT
TRBJ2-1 TRBV11-1 TRBD2 ASSLVLAAKSSYNEQF
TRBJ2-7 TRBV9 . ASSVLGDTSPYEQY
TRBJ2-7 TRBV2 . AHLEGEQY
TRBJ2-3 TRBV7-8 . ASTPPGETDTQY
TRBJ2-1 TRBV5-1 TRBD2 ASSWGLAINEQF
TRBJ2-7 TRBV6-5 TRBD2 ASRPTAGYEQY
TRBJ1-3 TRBV7-2 . ASSTTDGNTIY
TRBJ2-3 TRBV4-3 . ASSQEAEAVVGY
TRBJ2-1 TRBV4-1 TRBD2 ASSHVSSGVTDEQF
TRBJ1-1 TRBV6-5 TRBD1 ASRTVAGGSEAF
TRBJ2-1 TRBV5-1 TRBD1 ASSLGRTGGADNEQF
TRBJ2-1 TRBV20-1 . SALFNEQF
TRBJ1-1 TRBV7-6 TRBD1 ASSPGQGRAEAF
TRBJ1-2 TRBV19 TRBD1 ASSPSGTGGAEGYT
TRBJ2-3 TRBV7-9 TRBD2 ASSLFGLADITDTQY
TRBJ2-1 TRBV11-2 TRBD2 ASSFTTSGGIYNEQF
TRBJ2-1 TRBV4-3 TRBD2 ASSQDWGRLPSGRATEQF
TRBJ2-6 TRBV7-9 TRBD1 ASSPRDRASTSGANVLT
TRBJ2-7 TRBV20-1 . SARQGYEQY
TRBJ2-1 TRBV7-9 . ASSLVAGSGDEQF
TRBJ1-2 TRBV6-5 TRBD1 ASSTRDSGYGYT
TRBJ1-5 TRBV2 . ASIGDRRNQPQH
TRBJ2-2 TRBV18 TRBD1 ASSPASIRTGNGELF
TRBJ2-1 TRBV2 . ASSLRSYNEQF
TRBJ1-5 TRBV7-2 . ASSLAPGSNQPQH
TRBJ1-1 TRBV5-1 . ASSFQGTEAF
TRBJ2-2 TRBV11-2 . ASSTNGNTGELF